Presented here are 24 T cell receptor beta chains from one specimen sequenced in a study of shared clonotypes between healthy human individuals. The method was immunoSEQ multiplex PCR; TCRdb's version includes in-frame clones alone and lacks a portion of them. This sample has fewer than 3 million clones, with around 90% found just once. The sample was naive CD4+ T cells from PBMCs. Subset meaning: CD45RA+ positively selected. Receptor source: a man younger than 35 in good health. Some clones in this sample may be carry-over from other donors' samples.

The table lists this clone with a count of one. This CDR3 is also generated by other DNA sequences in the sample. The chain is built from TRBV4-3 and TRBJ1-2, with 7 bases matching TRBD1. This CDR3 is 15 amino acids long. J was trimmed by 4 bases and V by 1 base; bases with no gene match: 6. Germline V gives CDR1 LGHNA, CDR2 YSLEER. CDR3 bases: TGCGCCAGCAGCCAAGGCCCGGGACAGATCTATGGCTACACCTTC. This encodes CASSQGPGQIYGYTF.

The chain is built from TRBV4-1 and TRBJ2-1; 10 nucleotides line up with TRBD2. Germline V lookup: CDR1 MGHRA, CDR2 YSYEKL. The junction had 2 bases not matched to a gene; V was cut back by 2 bases and J by 1 base. This CDR3 contains 16 residues. The CDR3 reads CASSQTGLASYNEQFF. The CDR3 DNA reads as TGCGCCAGCAGCCAAACGGGACTAGCGTCCTACAATGAGCAGTTCTTC.

This sequence joins TRBV7-2 and TRBJ1-2; D possibly corresponds to TRBD1 (6 bases). V gave up 7 bases and J gave up 5 bases, with 14 bases separating them. Looked up from germline, CDR1 is SGHTA and CDR2 is FQGNSA. The CDR3 contains 13 residues. DNA of the CDR3: TGTGCCAGCACCGTAAGGGGGGGGTATGGCTACACCTTC. Encoded protein: CASTVRGGYGYTF.

This chain joins TRBV4-1 and TRBJ1-4; no clear D gene. CDR3 size: 14 residues. The germline CDR1 and CDR2 sequences are MGHRA and YSYEKL. Trimming stripped 1 base from V and 5 bases from J, with 8 bases between. CDR3 sequence: CASSQVGSNEKLFF. CDR3 in DNA: TGCGCCAGCAGCCAAGTGGGGTCGAATGAAAAACTGTTTTTT.

This clone was observed a single time. The V call is TRBV5-1, the J call TRBJ2-2; TRBD2 matches 14 bases. The germline CDR1 and CDR2 sequences are SGHRS and YFSETQ. V lost 3 bases and J lost 6; bases outside the gene matches: 7. The CDR3 is 17 amino acids. DNA for the CDR3: TGCGCCAGCAGCTCGTACCCGGGACTAGCGGGAGCCGGGGAGCTGTTTTTT. It specifies CASSSYPGLAGAGELFF.

V is TRBV30 and J is TRBJ1-6; the D gene is possibly TRBD1 (5 bases). The CDR3 extends over 12 amino acids. V lost 2 bases, J lost 8 bases, and 7 bases lay in between. Germline values: CDR1 GTSNPN, CDR2 SVGIG (reference sequence). Written as DNA, the CDR3 is TGTGCCTGGAGTCCAGGGTATTCACCCCTCCACTTT. Its translation is CAWSPGYSPLHF.

The chain is built from TRBV7-8 and TRBJ2-1; D is undetermined. CDR1 and CDR2 (germline): SGHVS, FQNEAQ. The CDR3 extends over 14 amino acids. V dropped 2 bases and J dropped 2 bases, with 7 bases sitting between them. CDR3 protein: CASSLLVAYNEQFF. The CDR3 DNA follows: TGTGCCAGCAGCTTATTAGTAGCCTACAATGAGCAGTTCTTC.

The V call is TRBV27, the J call TRBJ2-4; D tentatively reads TRBD1 or TRBD2 (5 bases each). The CDR3 has 14 residues. The V gene's germline CDR1 is MNHEY and CDR2 SMNVEV (reference sequence). Trimming shortened V by 3 bases and J by 7 bases, and 13 bases separated the two germline ends. The CDR3 DNA sequence: TGTGCCAGCAGTTTGGGGACGGCCTCGAACATTCAGTACTTC. Translation: CASSLGTASNIQYF.

This clone was recorded only once. This chain connects TRBV19 to TRBJ2-7; D assignment may be TRBD1 or TRBD2 (5 bases each). V was pared by 4 bases and J by 2 bases, with 12 bases between. The CDR3 length is 14 residues. Germline CDR1 reads LNHDA; CDR2 reads SQIVND (reference sequence). CDR3 sequence reads: CASSRALGPYEQYF. The CDR3 region has the DNA TGTGCCAGTAGTAGAGCGCTGGGACCCTACGAGCAGTACTTC.

The genes are TRBV15 and TRBJ2-3; the D is unclear. The ends were cut back, 5 bases at V and 0 bases at J, with 3 bases in the middle. Germline V gene sequence: CDR1 LNHNV, CDR2 YYDKDF (reference sequence). This CDR3 has 12 residues. The CDR3 sequence is CATSVSTDTQYF. CDR3 DNA: TGTGCCACCAGCGTGAGCACAGATACGCAGTATTTT.

The CDR3 nucleotides are TGCGCCAGCAGCTACGGACCCGCAACTAATGAAAAACTGTTTTTT. Translating it yields CASSYGPATNEKLFF. This chain connects TRBV5-1 to TRBJ1-4; D is uncertain. The germline V and J ends were trimmed by 3 bases and 0 bases, with 9 bases remaining between them. This CDR3 is built from 15 residues. CDR1 SGHRS and CDR2 YFSETQ come from the germline V gene.

This clone was counted only a few times. The chain employs TRBV6-4 and TRBJ1-5; D call uncertain. V shed 6 bases and J shed 6 bases, with 15 bases lying between them. The CDR3 totals 14 residues. CDR1 is MRHNA, CDR2 SNTAGT, per germline. The CDR3 DNA reads as TGTGCCAGCAGCCCCGATTTGAGGGCTCAGCCCCAGCATTTT. Translating it yields CASSPDLRAQPQHF.

Of note for this clone: The sample contains more than one DNA sequence encoding this CDR3. This sequence joins TRBV5-1 and TRBJ2-2; D not certain. Trimming took 0 bases from V and 4 from J, leaving 7 bases between them. In germline, CDR1 is SGHRS, CDR2 YFSETQ. The CDR3 covers 14 residues. This CDR3 reads CASSLAGGTGELFF. CDR3 nucleotides: TGCGCCAGCAGCTTGGCGGGCGGCACCGGGGAGCTGTTTTTT.

The chain has TRBV10-3 and TRBJ2-1; TRBD2 agrees at 12 bases. The CDR3 has 15 residues. Trimming cost V 1 base and J 7 bases; bases outside gene matches: 2. From germline, CDR1 is ENHRY and CDR2 SYGVKD. CDR3 in amino acids: CAISELTSGSNEQFF. For the CDR3, the DNA is TGTGCCATCAGTGAGTTGACTAGCGGGAGTAATGAGCAGTTCTTC.

The rearrangement links TRBV5-1 to TRBJ1-1; TRBD1 might be the D (5 bases). This CDR3 has 15 amino acids. The ends were cut back, 4 bases at V and 2 bases at J, with 15 bases in the middle. Germline assignment: CDR1 SGHRS and CDR2 YFSETQ. CDR3 sequence reads: CASSQALQGNTEAFF. CDR3 nucleotides: TGCGCCAGCAGCCAAGCCCTGCAGGGAAACACTGAAGCTTTCTTT.

The rearrangement links TRBV25-1 to TRBJ1-5; D call uncertain. The germline CDR1 and CDR2 sequences are MGHDK and SYGVNS. Trimming left V 9 bases short and J 4 bases short, with 22 bases between. The CDR3 is 16 amino acids. For the CDR3, the DNA is TGTGCCAGGTTCCGGGCCTCCATCTTTTATAATCAGCCCCAGCATTTT. Amino acids: CARFRASIFYNQPQHF.

This clone was counted a few times. The chain joins TRBV29-1 to TRBJ1-1; weak D call: TRBD1 (5 bases). This CDR3 is 14 amino acids long. Germline V lookup: CDR1 SQVTM, CDR2 ANQGSEA. Deletions cut 6 bases from V and 2 bases from J, with 16 bases between. The CDR3 DNA reads TGCAGCGTGCGGCGGGGCGACGACAACACTGAAGCTTTCTTT. This codes for CSVRRGDDNTEAFF.

The chain combines TRBV4-1 with TRBJ2-1, with TRBD2 identical over 8 bases. The J segment lost 4 bases and the V segment lost 3 bases, leaving 17 bases of the junction unmatched. CDR3 length equals 19 residues. Per germline, CDR1 MGHRA and CDR2 YSYEKL. CDR3 sequence reads: CASSQDHGTGTRPYNEQFF. CDR3 in DNA: TGCGCCAGCAGCCAGGACCATGGGACCGGGACTAGGCCTTACAATGAGCAGTTCTTC.

This chain uses TRBV5-1 with TRBJ2-3; TRBD2 aligns across 7 bases. V gave up 4 bases and J gave up 1 base; unmatched junction bases: 6. Germline CDR1 is SGHRS and CDR2 is YFSETQ. The CDR3 has 15 residues. CDR3 bases: TGCGCCAGCAGCGCAAGCGGGGACCGCACAGATACGCAGTATTTT. Amino acid sequence: CASSASGDRTDTQYF.

J is TRBJ1-2 and V is TRBV5-1; D uncertain. The CDR3 length is 16 residues. V lost 0 bases, J lost 8 bases, and 20 bases lay in between. Germline-derived CDR1 and CDR2 are SGHRS and YFSETQ. CDR3 in amino acids: CASSLEAAALGRGYTF. The CDR3 region has the DNA TGCGCCAGCAGCTTGGAGGCAGCGGCCCTCGGTCGGGGCTACACCTTC.

In nucleotides, the CDR3 is TGTGCCATCAGAGATAGCGGGAGGGAGACCTACGAGCAGTACTTC. Translation: CAIRDSGRETYEQYF. The chain joins TRBV10-3 to TRBJ2-7, with 11 bases aligning to TRBD2. V shed 6 bases, J shed 2 bases, and the junction held 6 bases outside the gene matches. Per the germline V gene, CDR1 is ENHRY and CDR2 is SYGVKD. The CDR3 consists of 15 residues.

The rearrangement links TRBV6-1 to TRBJ1-1; 10 positions agree with TRBD1. Germline V gene data show CDR1 as MNHNS and CDR2 as SASEGT. With 6 bases clipped from V and 1 base from J, the junction kept 2 bases outside the gene matches. The CDR3 is 14 residues long. The CDR3 DNA is TGTGCCAGCAGGGACAGGGGGAGGAACACTGAAGCTTTCTTT. Its protein is CASRDRGRNTEAFF.

The chain carries TRBV11-2 and TRBJ2-1, with TRBD2 as a possible D gene (5 bases). With 5 bases removed from V and 9 bases from J, the gap between germline ends came to 14 bases. Germline V gives CDR1 SGHAT, CDR2 FQNNGV. This CDR3 has 13 amino acids. The CDR3 region has the DNA TGTGCCAGCAGCGCAACTAGGATTGGTGAGCAGTTCTTC. As protein: CASSATRIGEQFF.

This clone was picked up a small number of times. This chain joins TRBV7-6 and TRBJ1-1; 7 positions match TRBD1. This CDR3 has 14 amino acids. CDR1 is SGHVS and CDR2 is FNYEAQ in the germline V gene. After removal of 5 bases from V and 4 bases from J, the junction contained 7 bases not matched to a gene. The CDR3 sequence: CASSNPGQSTEAFF. The CDR3 nucleotides read TGTGCCAGCAGCAACCCGGGACAGAGCACTGAAGCTTTCTTT.